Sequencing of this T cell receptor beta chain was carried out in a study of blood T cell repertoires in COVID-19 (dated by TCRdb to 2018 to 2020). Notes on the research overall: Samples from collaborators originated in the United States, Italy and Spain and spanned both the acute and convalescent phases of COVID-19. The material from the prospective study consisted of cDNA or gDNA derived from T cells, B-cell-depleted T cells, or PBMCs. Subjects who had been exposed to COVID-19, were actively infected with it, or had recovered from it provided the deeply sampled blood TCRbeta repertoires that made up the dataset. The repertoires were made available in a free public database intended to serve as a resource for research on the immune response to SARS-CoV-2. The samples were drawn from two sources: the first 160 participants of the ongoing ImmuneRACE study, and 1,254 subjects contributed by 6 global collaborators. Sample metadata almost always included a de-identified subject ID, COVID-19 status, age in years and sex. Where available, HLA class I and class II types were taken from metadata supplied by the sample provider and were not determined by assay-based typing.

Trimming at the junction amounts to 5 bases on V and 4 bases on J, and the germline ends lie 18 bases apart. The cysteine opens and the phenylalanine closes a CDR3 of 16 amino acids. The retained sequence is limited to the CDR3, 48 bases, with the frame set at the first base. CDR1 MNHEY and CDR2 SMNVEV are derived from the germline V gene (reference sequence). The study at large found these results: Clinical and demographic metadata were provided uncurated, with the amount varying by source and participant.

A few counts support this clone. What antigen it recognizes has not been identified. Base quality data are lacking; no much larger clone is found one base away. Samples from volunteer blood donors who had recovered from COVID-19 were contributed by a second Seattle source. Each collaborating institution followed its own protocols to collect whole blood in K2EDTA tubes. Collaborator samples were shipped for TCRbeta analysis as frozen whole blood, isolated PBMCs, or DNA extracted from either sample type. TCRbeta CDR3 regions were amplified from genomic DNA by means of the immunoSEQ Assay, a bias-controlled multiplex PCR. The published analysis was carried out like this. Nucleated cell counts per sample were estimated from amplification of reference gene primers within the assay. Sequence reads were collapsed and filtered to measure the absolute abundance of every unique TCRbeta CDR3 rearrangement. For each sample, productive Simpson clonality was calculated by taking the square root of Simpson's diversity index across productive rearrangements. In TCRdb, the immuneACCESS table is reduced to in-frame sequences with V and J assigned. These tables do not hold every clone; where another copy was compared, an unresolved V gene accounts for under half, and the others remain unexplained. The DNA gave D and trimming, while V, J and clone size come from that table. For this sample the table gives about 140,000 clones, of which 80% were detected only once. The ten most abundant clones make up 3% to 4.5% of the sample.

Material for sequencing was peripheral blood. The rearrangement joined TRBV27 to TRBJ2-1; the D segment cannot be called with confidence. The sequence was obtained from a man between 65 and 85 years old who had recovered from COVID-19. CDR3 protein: CASSHLGPPPYNEQFF. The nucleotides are TGTGCCAGCAGTCATCTAGGTCCACCCCCTTACAATGAGCAGTTCTTC.